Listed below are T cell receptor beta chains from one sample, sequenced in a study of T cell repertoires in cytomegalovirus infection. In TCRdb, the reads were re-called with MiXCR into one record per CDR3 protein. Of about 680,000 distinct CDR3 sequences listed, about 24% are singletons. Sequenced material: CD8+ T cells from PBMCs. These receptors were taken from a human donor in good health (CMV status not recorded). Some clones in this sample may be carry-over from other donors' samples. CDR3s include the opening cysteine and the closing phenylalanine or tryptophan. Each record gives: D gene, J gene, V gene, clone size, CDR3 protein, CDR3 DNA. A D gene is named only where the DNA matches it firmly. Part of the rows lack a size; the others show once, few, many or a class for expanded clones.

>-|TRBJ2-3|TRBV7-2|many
CASSLRGTQLTQYF
TGTGCCAGCAGCCTCCGGGGCACCCAATTAACGCAGTATTTT
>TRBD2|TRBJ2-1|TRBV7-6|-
CASSLEAGPFAEQFF
TGTGCCAGCAGCTTAGAAGCGGGACCCTTCGCTGAGCAGTTCTTC
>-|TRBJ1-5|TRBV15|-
CATSRDWGKGQPQHF
TGTGCCACCAGCAGAGATTGGGGGAAGGGTCAGCCCCAGCATTTT
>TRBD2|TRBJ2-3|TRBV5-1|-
CASSQGALAGADF
TGCGCCAGCAGCCAAGGCGCCTTGGCGGGAGCAGATTTT
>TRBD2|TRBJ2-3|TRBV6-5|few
CASSPLAGGLDTDTQYF
TGTGCCAGCAGCCCTTTAGCGGGGGGGCTGGACACAGATACGCAGTATTTT
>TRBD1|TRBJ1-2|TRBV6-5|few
CASSYSTGGFDGYTF
TGTGCCAGCAGTTATTCGACAGGGGGTTTTGATGGCTACACCTTC
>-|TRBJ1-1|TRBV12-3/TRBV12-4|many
CASIVGGREAFF
TGTGCCAGCATCGTGGGTGGCCGTGAAGCTTTCTTT
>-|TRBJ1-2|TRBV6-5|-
CACSYRWQRHDYGYTF
TGTGCCTGCAGTTACCGGTGGCAGAGGCATGACTATGGCTACACCTTC
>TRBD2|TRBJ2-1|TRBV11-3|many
CASSRRTSGESSYNEQFF
TGTGCCAGCAGCCGGCGGACTAGCGGGGAGAGCTCCTACAATGAGCAGTTCTTC
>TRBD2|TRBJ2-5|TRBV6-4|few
CASSERGGQETQYF
TGTGCCAGCAGTGAGCGGGGGGGACAAGAGACCCAGTACTTC
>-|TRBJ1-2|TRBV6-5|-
CANSYSGNYGYTF
TGTGCCAACAGTTACTCGGGGAACTATGGCTACACCTTC
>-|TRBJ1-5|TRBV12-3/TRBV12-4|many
CASSFGRGTYQPQHF
TGTGCCAGCAGTTTTGGCAGGGGAACTTATCAGCCCCAGCATTTT
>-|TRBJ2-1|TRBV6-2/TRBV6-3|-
CASSFAALAISYNEQFF
TGTGCCAGCAGTTTCGCCGCTTTGGCTATCTCCTACAATGAGCAGTTCTTC
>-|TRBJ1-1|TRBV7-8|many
CASSVGTAMNTEAFF
TGTGCCAGCAGCGTTGGGACGGCTATGAACACTGAAGCTTTCTTT
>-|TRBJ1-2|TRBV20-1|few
CSAPLTSNYGYTF
TGCAGTGCTCCCCTGACTTCTAACTATGGCTACACCTTC
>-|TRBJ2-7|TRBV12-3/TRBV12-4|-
CASAGAGFHEQYF
TGTGCCAGCGCCGGGGCAGGGTTCCACGAGCAGTACTTC
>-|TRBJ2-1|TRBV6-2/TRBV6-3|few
CASSPLVGYNEQFF
TGTGCCAGCAGTCCCTTAGTGGGGTACAATGAGCAGTTCTTC
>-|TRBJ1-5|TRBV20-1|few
CSAPPDRFNQPQHF
TGCAGTGCTCCTCCGGACCGATTCAATCAGCCCCAGCATTTT
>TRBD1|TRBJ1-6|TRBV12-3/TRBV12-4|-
CASSSWDRVTISPLHF
TGTGCCAGCAGTTCCTGGGACAGGGTAACGATTTCGCCCCTCCACTTT
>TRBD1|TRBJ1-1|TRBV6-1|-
CASSGIAGGLDTEAFF
TGTGCCAGCAGCGGAATTGCAGGGGGCTTAGACACTGAAGCTTTCTTT
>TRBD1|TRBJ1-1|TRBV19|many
CASSIGTGAEAFF
TGTGCCAGTAGTATAGGGACAGGGGCTGAAGCTTTCTTT
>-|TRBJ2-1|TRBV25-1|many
CASSEGTWNEQFF
TGTGCCAGCAGTGAAGGGACGTGGAATGAGCAGTTCTTC
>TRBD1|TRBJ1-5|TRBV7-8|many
CASSPGTGDDQPQHF
TGTGCCAGCAGCCCAGGGACAGGGGACGACCAGCCCCAGCATTTT
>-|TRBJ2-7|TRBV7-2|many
CASSRVRGSSYEQYF
TGTGCCAGCAGTCGGGTGAGGGGTTCTTCCTACGAGCAGTACTTC
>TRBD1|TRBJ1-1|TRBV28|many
CASLDLAGGVNTEAFF
TGTGCCAGCCTCGACCTTGCAGGGGGAGTGAACACTGAAGCTTTCTTT
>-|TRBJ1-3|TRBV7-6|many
CASSQTGNSGNTIYF
TGTGCCAGCAGCCAAACAGGGAACTCTGGAAACACCATATATTTT
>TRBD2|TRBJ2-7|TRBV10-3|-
CAISEPASGDPQQYF
TGTGCCATCAGTGAGCCAGCTAGCGGGGACCCCCAGCAGTACTTC
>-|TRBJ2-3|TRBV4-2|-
CASSPRDTLGTDTQYF
TGTGCCAGCAGCCCTCGGGACACACTGGGAACAGATACGCAGTATTTT
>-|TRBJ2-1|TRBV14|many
CASSQYRAPYNEQFF
TGTGCCAGCAGCCAGTACAGGGCTCCCTACAATGAGCAGTTCTTC
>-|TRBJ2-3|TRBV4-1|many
CASSQVAGPDTDTQYF
TGCGCCAGCAGCCAAGTGGCGGGGCCAGACACAGATACGCAGTATTTT
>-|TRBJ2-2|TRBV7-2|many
CASALTRATGELFF
TGTGCCAGCGCCCTGACCCGGGCCACCGGGGAGCTGTTTTTT
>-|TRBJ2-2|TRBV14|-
CASSQEAVTGELFF
TGTGCCAGCAGCCAAGAGGCAGTTACCGGGGAGCTGTTTTTT
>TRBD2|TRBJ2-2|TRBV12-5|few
CASGYGGSGELFF
TGTGCTAGTGGTTACGGGGGGTCCGGGGAGCTGTTTTTT
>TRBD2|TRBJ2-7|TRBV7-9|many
CASSLKQGSKAGGYYEQYF
TGTGCCAGCAGTCTCAAGCAGGGCAGCAAAGCGGGGGGATACTACGAGCAGTACTTC
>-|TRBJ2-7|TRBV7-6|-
CASTHGWGTYEQYF
TGTGCCAGCACCCATGGTTGGGGAACCTACGAGCAGTACTTC
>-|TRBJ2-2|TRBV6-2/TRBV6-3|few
CASSYSMRGPGAGELFF
TGTGCCAGCAGTTACTCAATGAGAGGGCCTGGAGCCGGGGAGCTGTTTTTT
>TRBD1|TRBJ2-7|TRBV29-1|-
CSVPGQGLYEQYF
TGCAGCGTTCCGGGACAGGGGCTCTACGAGCAGTACTTC